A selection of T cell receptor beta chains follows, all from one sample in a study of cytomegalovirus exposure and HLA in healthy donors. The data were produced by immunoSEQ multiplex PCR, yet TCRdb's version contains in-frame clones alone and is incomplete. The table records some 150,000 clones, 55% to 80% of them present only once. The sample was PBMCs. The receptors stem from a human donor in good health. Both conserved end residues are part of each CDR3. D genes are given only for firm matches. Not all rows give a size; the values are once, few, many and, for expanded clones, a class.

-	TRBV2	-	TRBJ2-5	TGTGCCAGCAGTGGGCGGGATCAAGAGACCCAGTACTTC	CASSGRDQETQYF
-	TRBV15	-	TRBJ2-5	TGTGCCACCAGCAGAGATCGGGTTCAAGAGACCCAGTACTTC	CATSRDRVQETQYF
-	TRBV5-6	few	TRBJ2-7	TGTGCCAGCAGCTTGGGCGGAGGGTCCTCCTACGAGCAGTACTTC	CASSLGGGSSYEQYF
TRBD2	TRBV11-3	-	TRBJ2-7	TGTGCCAGCAGCCCCGGAGCGGGAGAATACTCCTACGAGCAGTACTTC	CASSPGAGEYSYEQYF
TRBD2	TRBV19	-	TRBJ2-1	TGTGCCAGTAGTCCTGAAAGTCTAGCGGGAGGCCGCGGTGAGCAGTTCTTC	CASSPESLAGGRGEQFF
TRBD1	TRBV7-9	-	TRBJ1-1	TGTGCCAGCAGCTTACCACAGGGGGCGAACACTGAAGCTTTCTTT	CASSLPQGANTEAFF
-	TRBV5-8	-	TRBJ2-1	TGTGCCAGCAGCGCCCCGGGCAATGAGCAGTTCTTC	CASSAPGNEQFF
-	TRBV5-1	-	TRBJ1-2	TGCGCCAGCAGCTTTACAGGTGATGGCTACACCTTC	CASSFTGDGYTF
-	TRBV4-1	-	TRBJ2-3	TGCGCCAGCAGCCCCGGGGTTATGACTAATGTGCATACGCAGTATTTT	CASSPGVMTNVHTQYF
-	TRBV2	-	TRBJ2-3	TGTGCCAGCAGTAGACTAGACCCCGAGGCAGATACGCAGTATTTT	CASSRLDPEADTQYF
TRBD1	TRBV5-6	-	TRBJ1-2	TGTGCCAGCAGCGGTGGGACAGCTAACTATGGCTACACCTTC	CASSGGTANYGYTF
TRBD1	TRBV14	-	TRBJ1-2	TGTGCCAGCAGGGCCTCGGGACAGAACTATGGCTACACCTTC	CASRASGQNYGYTF
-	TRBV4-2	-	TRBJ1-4	TGTGCCAGCAGCCAAGGTGAACAGGTGCTTGTTGGAAGACTGTTTTTT	CASSQGEQVLVGRLFF
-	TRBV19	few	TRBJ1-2	TGTGCCAGTAGTATACTGAGGGTGGGCGGCTACACCTTC	CASSILRVGGYTF
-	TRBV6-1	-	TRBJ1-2	TGTGCCAGCAGTGAAGCGCTTCGGACGGGAAAGACGAACTATGGCTACACCTTC	CASSEALRTGKTNYGYTF
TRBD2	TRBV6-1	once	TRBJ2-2	TGTGCCAGCAGTGAAGGACTAGCGAGCGGGGAGCTGTTTTTT	CASSEGLASGELFF
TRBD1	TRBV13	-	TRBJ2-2	TGTGCCAGCAGCTTTTCAGGGGGACCCGGGGAGCTGTTTTTT	CASSFSGGPGELFF
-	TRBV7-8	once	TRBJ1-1	TGTGCCAGCAGCTTCCGGGGTAACACTGAAGCTTTCTTT	CASSFRGNTEAFF
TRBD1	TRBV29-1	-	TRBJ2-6	TGCAGCGCCTCTACAGGGGTTGGGGCCAACGTCCTGACTTTC	CSASTGVGANVLTF
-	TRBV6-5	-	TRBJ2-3	TGTGCCAGCAGTCTAGCTGACGCCAGAGCAGATACGCAGTATTTT	CASSLADARADTQYF
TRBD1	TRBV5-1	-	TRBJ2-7	TGCGCCAGCAGCTTAGGTAACAGGGGAACTAACGAGCAGTACTTC	CASSLGNRGTNEQYF
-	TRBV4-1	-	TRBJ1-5	TGCGCCAGCAGCCCACCTCTCCCAGGGAATGAGCCCCAGCATTTT	CASSPPLPGNEPQHF
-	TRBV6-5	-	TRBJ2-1	TGTGCCAGCAGTTACGGGGGGGCATACAATGAGCAGTTCTTC	CASSYGGAYNEQFF
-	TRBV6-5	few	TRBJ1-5	TGTGCCAGCGCGTCTAGCAATCAGCCCCAGCATTTT	CASASSNQPQHF
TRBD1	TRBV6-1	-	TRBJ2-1	TGTGCCAGCAACTGGCCGGGACAGGGGGACAATGAGCAGTTCTTC	CASNWPGQGDNEQFF
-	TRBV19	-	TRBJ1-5	TGTGCCAGCCAGCGGGGTTTCAATCAGCCCCAGCATTTT	CASQRGFNQPQHF
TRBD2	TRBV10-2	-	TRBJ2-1	TGCGCCAGCGGGAGGGCCTACAATGAGCAGTTCTTC	CASGRAYNEQFF
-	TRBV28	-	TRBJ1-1	TGTGCCAGCAGACACAACAGATACCAAAAAAACACTGAAGCTTTCTTT	CASRHNRYQKNTEAFF
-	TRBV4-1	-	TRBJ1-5	TGCGCCAGCAGCCAAAGGACAGCAGGGCAGCCCCAGCATTTT	CASSQRTAGQPQHF
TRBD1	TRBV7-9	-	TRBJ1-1	TGTGCCAGCTCTCGACAGGGTAGGGTGAACACTGAAGCTTTCTTT	CASSRQGRVNTEAFF
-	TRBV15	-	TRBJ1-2	TGTGCCACCAGCAGCCAGCTAGGAGGCTACACCTTC	CATSSQLGGYTF
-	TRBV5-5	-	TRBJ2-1	TGTGCCAGCAGCGAGGAGGGAATATACAATGAGCAGTTCTTC	CASSEEGIYNEQFF
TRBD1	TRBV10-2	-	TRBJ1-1	TGCGCCAGCAGCTTTATGACAGGGGGCGTTTCCACTGAAGCTTTCTTT	CASSFMTGGVSTEAFF
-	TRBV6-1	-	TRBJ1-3	TGTGCCAGCAGTCAGACCAGAGGTTCTGGAAACACCATATATTTT	CASSQTRGSGNTIYF
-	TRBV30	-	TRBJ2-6	TGTGCCTGGAGCCAGGGGATCGCCTCTGGGGCCAACGTCCTGACCTTC	CAWSQGIASGANVLTF
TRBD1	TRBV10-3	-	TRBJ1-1	TGTGCCATCAGTGATCCGGGACAGGGGGCGGGAACTTTCTTT	CAISDPGQGAGTFF